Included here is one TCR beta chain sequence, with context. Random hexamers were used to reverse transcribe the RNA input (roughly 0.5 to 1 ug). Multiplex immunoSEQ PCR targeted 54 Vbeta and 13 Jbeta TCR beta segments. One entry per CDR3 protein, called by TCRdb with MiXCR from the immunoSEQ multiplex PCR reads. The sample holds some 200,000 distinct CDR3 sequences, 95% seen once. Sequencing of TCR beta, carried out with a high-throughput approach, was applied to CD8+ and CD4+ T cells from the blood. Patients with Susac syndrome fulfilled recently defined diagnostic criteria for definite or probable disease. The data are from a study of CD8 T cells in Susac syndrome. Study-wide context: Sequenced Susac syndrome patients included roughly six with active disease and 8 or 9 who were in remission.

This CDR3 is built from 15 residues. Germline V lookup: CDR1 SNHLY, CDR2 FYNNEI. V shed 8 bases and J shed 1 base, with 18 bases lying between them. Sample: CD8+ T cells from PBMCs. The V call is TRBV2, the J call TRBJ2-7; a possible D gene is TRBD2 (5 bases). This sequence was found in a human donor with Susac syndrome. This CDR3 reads CASGFSVSYSYEQYF. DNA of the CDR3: TGTGCCAGCGGATTTAGCGTGAGTTATTCCTACGAGCAGTACTTC.